These T cell receptor beta chains were read from a single sample in a study of blood T cell repertoires in COVID-19. Sequencing was performed with immunoSEQ multiplex PCR; in TCRdb, only in-frame clones are kept and a portion is missing. The table has roughly 100,000 clones, 80% to 90% seen once. What was sequenced was peripheral blood. All receptors derive from a man in his forties or fifties with active or convalescent COVID-19. Each CDR3 is given with its conserved first and last residue. The D gene is left open where the match is weak. Clone size is not always given. Where it is, it says once, few, many or a class for expanded clones.

>-|TRBD1|TRBV19|TRBJ2-7
CASSPRTGGNYEQYF
TGTGCCAGTAGTCCACGGACAGGGGGTAACTACGAGCAGTACTTC
>-|-|TRBV3-1/TRBV3-2|TRBJ1-5
CASSPRNSNQPQHF
TGTGCCAGCAGCCCCCGTAATAGCAATCAGCCCCAGCATTTT
>-|-|TRBV14|TRBJ2-7
CASSQDVGTVDEQYF
TGTGCCAGCAGCCAAGATGTCGGCACAGTCGACGAGCAGTACTTC
>-|-|TRBV27|TRBJ1-1
CASSYRVWTEAFF
TGTGCCAGCAGTTACAGGGTTTGGACTGAAGCTTTCTTT
>-|TRBD1|TRBV5-4|TRBJ1-3
CASSFDRAQNTIYF
TGTGCCAGCAGCTTTGACAGGGCTCAAAACACCATATATTTT
>-|-|TRBV7-2|TRBJ1-6
CASSLEQGENSPLHF
TGTGCCAGCAGCTTAGAACAGGGAGAGAATTCACCCCTCCACTTT
>-|-|TRBV6-5|TRBJ1-5
CASTPGRYSNQPQHF
TGTGCCAGCACCCCAGGGAGGTATAGCAATCAGCCCCAGCATTTT
>-|-|TRBV6-6|TRBJ1-2
CASSYEAVYGYTF
TGTGCCAGCAGTTATGAGGCAGTATATGGCTACACCTTC
>-|-|TRBV7-9|TRBJ2-7
CASSTGLEQYF
TGTGCCAGCAGCACCGGACTCGAGCAGTACTTC
>-|-|TRBV5-1|TRBJ1-1
CASRPDMNTEAFF
TGCGCCAGCAGGCCAGATATGAACACTGAAGCTTTCTTT
>once|-|TRBV5-6|TRBJ2-5
CASSTLPVRAGETQYF
TGTGCCAGCAGCACACTCCCGGTGCGTGCCGGGGAGACCCAGTACTTC
>-|-|TRBV19|TRBJ1-2
CASSIKGGAYGYTF
TGTGCCAGTAGTATAAAGGGGGGGGCGTATGGCTACACCTTC
>many|TRBD1|TRBV27|TRBJ2-7
CASRLGGTGGHEQYF
TGTGCCAGCAGACTAGGGGGAACAGGGGGCCACGAGCAGTACTTC
>-|TRBD1|TRBV2|TRBJ1-2
CASSPGTGLESYGYTF
TGTGCCAGCAGTCCCGGGACAGGGTTGGAATCCTATGGCTACACCTTC
>few|TRBD2|TRBV7-6|TRBJ2-7
CASSLAPLAGEIYEQYF
TGTGCCAGCAGCTTAGCGCCCCTAGCGGGGGAAATCTACGAGCAGTACTTC
>few|-|TRBV24-1|TRBJ2-7
CATSGMGLIYEQYF
TGTGCCACCAGTGGGATGGGACTTATCTACGAGCAGTACTTC
>-|-|TRBV7-9|TRBJ1-1
CASSRTVNTEAFF
TGTGCCAGCAGCAGGACAGTTAACACTGAAGCTTTCTTT
>once|TRBD1|TRBV10-1|TRBJ2-1
CASSLTGGYNEQFF
TGCGCCAGCAGTTTAACAGGGGGCTACAATGAGCAGTTCTTC
>once|-|TRBV10-2|TRBJ2-1
CASSGTGTKDYNEQFF
TGCGCCAGCAGTGGAACCGGGACAAAAGATTACAATGAGCAGTTCTTC